The entry that follows covers one T cell receptor beta chain sequence. Trimming removed 4 bases from V and 8 bases from J; junction bases left unmatched: 4. Germline V lookup: CDR1 KGHSH, CDR2 LQKENI. The CDR3 consists of 14 residues. The data belong to a study of blood T cell repertoires in COVID-19. Study summary: The United States, Italy and Spain were the sources of the acute and convalescent COVID-19 samples.

The data were produced by immunoSEQ multiplex PCR, yet TCRdb's version contains in-frame clones alone and is incomplete. The data show approximately 170,000 clones, 80% to 85% seen once. The sequenced sample consisted of peripheral blood. This clonotype originated in a man between 65 and 85 years old with active or convalescent COVID-19. The chain couples TRBV18 to TRBJ2-1; 11 positions agree with TRBD2. CDR3 sequence (DNA): TGTGCCAGCTCACTAGCGGGGGGGCGTGATGAGCAGTTCTTC. It encodes CASSLAGGRDEQFF. The full variable domain, in which reference TRBV18 and TRBJ2-1 provide the parts outside the CDR3, is NAGVMQNPRHLVRRRGQEARLRCSPMKGHSHVYWYRQLPEEGLKFMVYLQKENIIDESGMPKERFSAEFPKEGPSILRIQQVVRGDSAAYFCASSLAGGRDEQFFGPGTRLTVL.